These 22 T cell receptor beta chains originate from one sample sequenced in a study of cytomegalovirus exposure and HLA in healthy donors. Use of 60 Vbeta and 13 Jbeta primers characterized the PCR. Assay: immunoSEQ multiplex PCR; the TCRdb copy retains only in-frame clones and omits some. The table lists 150,000 to 200,000 clones, around four fifths of them singletons. The sample taken for sequencing was PBMCs. The receptors derive from a man younger than 30 in good health and CMV-seropositive.

V gene TRBV4-1 combines with J gene TRBJ2-1; D is unresolved. Germline V gene data show CDR1 as MGHRA and CDR2 as YSYEKL. Between the trimmed V and J ends, which lost 0 bases and 0 bases, there was a span of 15 bases. This CDR3 is 18 amino acids long. CDR3 sequence (DNA): TGCGCCAGCAGCCAAGATTATCGGCTAGGCGGCTCCTACAATGAGCAGTTCTTC. Protein: CASSQDYRLGGSYNEQFF.

The sample holds a few counts of this clone. CDR3 nucleotide sequence: TGTGCCATCAGTGCTGCCAGGGGTACGCGGAACACTGAAGCTTTCTTT. Its translation is CAISAARGTRNTEAFF. V gene TRBV10-3 combines with J gene TRBJ1-1, with TRBD1 as a possible D gene (6 bases). The CDR3 is made up of 16 amino acids. V was clipped by 4 bases and J by 1 base, with 16 bases between them. Germline loops: CDR1 ENHRY, CDR2 SYGVKD.

The CDR3 reads CAREGDGYTF. The CDR3, as DNA: TGTGCCAGAGAAGGGGATGGCTACACCTTC. The chain combines TRBV2 with TRBJ1-2; the D gene is possibly TRBD1 (5 bases). Looked up from germline, CDR1 is SNHLY and CDR2 is FYNNEI. The CDR3 runs to 10 residues. Trimming removed 9 bases at V and 6 bases at J, with 8 bases between. The whole variable domain, remainder taken from reference TRBV2 and TRBJ1-2, is EPEVTQTPSHQVTQMGQEVILRCVPISNHLYFYWYRQILGQKVEFLVSFYNNEISEKSEIFDDQFSVERPDGSNFTLKIRSTKLEDSAMYFCAREGDGYTFGSGTRLTVV.

This chain connects TRBV2 to TRBJ1-3, with D possibly TRBD1 on 5 matching bases. The germline V gene encodes CDR1 SNHLY and CDR2 FYNNEI. V lost 7 bases and J 0 bases, leaving 13 bases between the germline ends. CDR3 size: 15 residues. CDR3 amino acids: CASTTPGISGNTIYF. The CDR3 region has the DNA TGTGCCAGCACCACCCCAGGGATCTCTGGAAACACCATATATTTT.

The chain is built from TRBV4-3 and TRBJ2-3; TRBD1 matches 12 bases. The germline V gene encodes CDR1 LGHNA and CDR2 YSLEER. The CDR3 extends over 16 amino acids. Trimming cost V 1 base and J 6 bases; bases outside gene matches: 5. The CDR3: CASSQVGTGGRDTQYF. DNA for the CDR3: TGCGCCAGCAGCCAAGTTGGGACAGGGGGCAGGGATACGCAGTATTTT.

The chain recombines TRBV6-5 with TRBJ1-3; D is possibly TRBD1 (5 bases). From germline, CDR1 is MNHEY and CDR2 SVGAGI. Trimming removed 10 bases from V and 0 bases from J, with 13 bases in between. The CDR3 consists of 14 residues. CDR3 sequence reads: CATGGGNSGNTIYF. The CDR3 DNA reads TGTGCCACCGGCGGGGGGAACTCTGGAAACACCATATATTTT.

The V gene is TRBV6-5, the J gene TRBJ1-1, with TRBD1 identical over 8 bases. The CDR3 spans 14 residues. Germline CDR1 is MNHEY and CDR2 is SVGAGI. The V gene end was trimmed by 4 bases and the J gene end by 5 bases; junction bases not matched to a gene: 6. The CDR3: CASSSQGGRTEAFF. The DNA for the CDR3 is TGTGCCAGCAGTTCACAGGGGGGACGGACTGAAGCTTTCTTT.

The rearrangement joins TRBV29-1 to TRBJ2-7; 7 positions match TRBD2. Trimming removed 6 bases from V and 0 bases from J; junction bases left unmatched: 2. The CDR3 extends over 12 amino acids. Per germline, CDR1 SQVTM and CDR2 ANQGSEA. The CDR3 DNA is TGCAGCGTCCGGGGGGACTCCTACGAGCAGTACTTC. Protein: CSVRGDSYEQYF.

V usage is TRBV6-1 and J usage is TRBJ2-7; a possible D gene is TRBD1 (6 bases). The CDR3 runs 15 residues. CDR1 and CDR2 (germline): MNHNS, SASEGT. Trimming removed 4 bases at V and 2 bases at J, with 15 bases between. CDR3 in amino acids: CASSGQAPGTYEQYF. CDR3 coding DNA: TGTGCCAGCAGTGGACAGGCACCTGGAACCTACGAGCAGTACTTC.

This clone was seen a handful of times. V gene TRBV5-4 combines with J gene TRBJ2-2; 9 bases agree with TRBD2. Germline-derived CDR1 and CDR2 are SGHNT and YYREEE (reference sequence). The CDR3 totals 17 residues. V trimming: 1 base; J trimming: 6 bases; junction bases outside the gene matches: 10. DNA for the CDR3: TGTGCCAGCAGCTTGACCCCCGCTAGCGGGATGGCCGGGGAGCTGTTTTTT. As protein: CASSLTPASGMAGELFF.

The count of this clone is one. The genes are TRBV6-1 and TRBJ1-4, with D possibly being TRBD1 (5 bases). This CDR3 comprises 14 residues. The germline V gene encodes CDR1 MNHNS and CDR2 SASEGT. Between the trimmed V and J ends, which lost 6 bases and 5 bases, there was a span of 13 bases. CDR3 protein: CASREGRLNEKLFF. CDR3 bases: TGTGCCAGCAGGGAGGGGAGACTAAATGAAAAACTGTTTTTT.

The CDR3 nucleotides read TGTGCCAGCAGTTACCAGGGGCTAAGGGAGCAGTTCTTC. This translates into CASSYQGLREQFF. The chain employs TRBV6-5 and TRBJ2-1; a weak D match, TRBD1 (6 bases). The CDR3 spans 13 residues. Trimming cost V 2 bases and J 10 bases, with 12 bases left between them. Germline values: CDR1 MNHEY, CDR2 SVGAGI.

The J gene is TRBJ2-5, the V gene TRBV5-6; D might be TRBD2 (6 bases). The V end lost 2 bases, the J end lost 5 bases, and 10 bases lay between the germline ends. Germline loops: CDR1 SGHDT, CDR2 YYEEEE. CDR3 length: 13 amino acids. CDR3 sequence: CASSFGTGETQYF. Here the CDR3 DNA reads TGTGCCAGCAGCTTCGGGACTGGGGAGACCCAGTACTTC.

V usage is TRBV5-1 and J usage is TRBJ1-2, with 7 bases matching TRBD1. CDR1 SGHRS and CDR2 YFSETQ come from the germline V gene. V was pared by 0 bases and J by 1 base, with 6 bases of the junction left unmatched. This CDR3 comprises 16 residues. The CDR3: CASSLGVGTDNYGYTF. Here the CDR3 DNA reads TGCGCCAGCAGCTTGGGTGTCGGGACAGATAACTATGGCTACACCTTC.

The chain combines TRBV6-4 with TRBJ2-3, with 7 bases fitting TRBD2. The CDR3 contains 16 residues. V was clipped by 0 bases and J by 2 bases; unmatched bases: 5. Germline CDR1 is MRHNA and CDR2 is SNTAGT. The CDR3 reads CASSDSGGVTTDTQYF. CDR3 coding DNA: TGTGCCAGCAGTGACTCGGGGGGGGTAACCACAGATACGCAGTATTTT.

For this clone: This specimen includes other DNA sequences encoding the same CDR3. The rearrangement joins TRBV15 to TRBJ1-2; no clear D gene. V lost 0 bases and J lost 5, with 4 bases in between. The germline gives CDR1 LNHNV, CDR2 YYDKDF (reference sequence). CDR3 length: 12 amino acids. The CDR3 DNA reads TGTGCCACCAGCAGAGACTCTTATGGCTACACCTTC. Translation gives CATSRDSYGYTF.

The chain uses TRBV7-9 and TRBJ1-5, with D possibly TRBD1 on 6 matching bases. The V and J ends lost 4 bases and 5 bases respectively, with 15 bases between them. From germline, CDR1 is SEHNR and CDR2 FQNEAQ (reference sequence). This CDR3 is built from 15 residues. CDR3 loop: CASSSDATGYQPQHF. CDR3 nucleotide sequence: TGTGCCAGCAGCTCCGATGCGACAGGTTATCAGCCCCAGCATTTT.

This chain joins TRBV4-2 and TRBJ1-1; tentatively, D is TRBD1 (6 bases). Germline assignment: CDR1 LGHNA and CDR2 YNFKEQ. V gave up 2 bases and J gave up 4 bases, with 11 bases separating them. This CDR3 comprises 14 residues. As DNA, the CDR3 is TGTGCCAGCAGCCAAACAGGGAGTGGCACTGAAGCTTTCTTT. It codes for CASSQTGSGTEAFF.

This chain joins TRBV4-3 and TRBJ1-1; D gene uncertain. Trimming took off 5 bases at V and 1 base at J, with 23 bases between the two ends. The V gene's germline CDR1 is LGHNA and CDR2 YSLEER. This CDR3 spans 18 amino acids. CDR3 nucleotide sequence: TGCGCCAGCAGCTACAAAGGTGGAGGTGGAGGGCCGAACACTGAAGCTTTCTTT. It yields the protein CASSYKGGGGGPNTEAFF.

DNA for the CDR3: TGCGCCAGCAGTCGAGCGGGAGCTACCTACAATGAGCAGTTCTTC. Its protein product is CASSRAGATYNEQFF. The chain joins TRBV10-2 to TRBJ2-1; TRBD2 agrees at 8 bases. The J segment lost 2 bases and the V segment lost 5 bases, leaving 5 bases of the junction unmatched. This CDR3 contains 15 residues. Germline values: CDR1 WSHSY, CDR2 SAAADI.

The chain is built from TRBV4-2 and TRBJ2-4, with 8 bases aligning to TRBD1. Germline CDR1 and CDR2: LGHNA and YNFKEQ. V lost 3 bases to trimming and J lost 0 bases; unmatched junction nucleotides: 7. This CDR3 has 17 amino acids. CDR3 bases: TGTGCCAGCAGCCATGACGGACAGGGTCTAGCCAAAAACATTCAGTACTTC. It codes for CASSHDGQGLAKNIQYF.

The chain employs TRBV7-9 and TRBJ1-4; D gene uncertain. The CDR3 has 14 amino acids. V gave up 3 bases and J gave up 2 bases, with 7 bases separating them. The germline V gene encodes CDR1 SEHNR and CDR2 FQNEAQ (reference sequence). This CDR3 is CASSFGATNEKLFF. CDR3 sequence (DNA): TGTGCCAGCAGCTTTGGAGCCACTAATGAAAAACTGTTTTTT.